Listed here are 24 T cell receptor beta chains from one sample, sequenced in a study of T cell repertoires in cytomegalovirus infection. Each CDR3 protein is one row after TCRdb ran MiXCR on the reads. The table lists about 260,000 distinct CDR3 sequences, roughly 15% of them singletons. Sequencing was performed on PBMCs. The origin of the receptors is a human donor in good health (CMV status not recorded). Some clones in this sample may be carry-over from other donors' samples.

In its sample, this clonotype was seen a few times. J is TRBJ2-3 and V is TRBV5-1; 7 bases are shared with TRBD1. The CDR3 loop spans 14 amino acids. Germline trimming cut 3 bases from V and 5 bases from J; bases unmatched to any gene: 6. Germline V CDR1 and CDR2: SGHRS, YFSETQ. The CDR3 region is CASSSRTGKDTQYF. The CDR3 DNA sequence: TGCGCCAGCAGCTCTCGGACAGGTAAAGATACGCAGTATTTT. The complete variable domain, with remaining parts taken from reference TRBV5-1 and TRBJ2-3, reads KAGVTQTPRYLIKTRGQQVTLSCSPISGHRSVSWYQQTPGQGLQFLFEYFSETQRNKGNFPGRFSGRQFSNSRSEMNVSTLELGDSALYLCASSSRTGKDTQYFGPGTRLTVL.

In this sample, this clonotype turned up many times. V usage is TRBV5-4 and J usage is TRBJ2-1; 12 bases fit TRBD2. V trimming: 0 bases; J trimming: 8 bases; junction bases outside the gene matches: 6. This CDR3 is built from 16 residues. Germline V gene lookup returns CDR1 SGHNT and CDR2 YYREEE (reference sequence). The CDR3 DNA sequence: TGTGCCAGCAGCTTGGTCATGGCTAGCGGGGGGGATGAGCAGTTCTTC. Encoded protein: CASSLVMASGGDEQFF.

This clonotype was counted many times. The chain employs TRBV7-3 and TRBJ2-2; TRBD2 is a possible D gene (5 bases). Between the trimmed V and J ends, which lost 5 bases and 6 bases, there was a span of 10 bases. CDR1 is SGHTA, CDR2 FQGTGA, per germline. There are 13 residues in the CDR3. CDR3 in amino acids: CASSPGGSGELFF. Written as DNA, the CDR3 is TGTGCCAGCAGCCCCGGCGGGTCCGGGGAGCTGTTTTTT.

This clonotype came up many times. The chain recombines TRBV7-2 with TRBJ2-1; D is unresolved. The CDR3 has 15 residues. The germline V and J ends were trimmed by 1 base and 1 base, with 8 bases remaining between them. The germline V gene has CDR1 SGHTA and CDR2 FQGNSA. The CDR3 nucleotides are TGTGCCAGCAGCTTAGATAGGAGATCCTACAATGAGCAGTTCTTC. Its protein product is CASSLDRRSYNEQFF.

The rearrangement links TRBV25-1 to TRBJ2-7; TRBD1 or TRBD2 may be the D gene (5 bases each). This CDR3 contains 15 residues. With 1 base removed from V and 3 bases from J, the gap between germline ends came to 13 bases. The germline V gene has CDR1 MGHDK and CDR2 SYGVNS. The CDR3 coding sequence is TGTGCCAGCAGTGAATCCCGGGACGGATACTACGAGCAGTACTTC. Its protein is CASSESRDGYYEQYF.

The chain recombines TRBV5-1 with TRBJ1-2; a possible D gene is TRBD1 (5 bases). CDR1 SGHRS and CDR2 YFSETQ come from the germline V gene. The CDR3 has 15 residues. Trimming removed 4 bases from V and 6 bases from J, with 19 bases in between. The CDR3 protein is CASSDRDPGLDGYTF. The CDR3 bases are TGCGCCAGCAGCGACCGGGACCCCGGATTGGATGGCTACACCTTC.

The chain employs TRBV15 and TRBJ2-7; 7 nucleotides align to TRBD1. Per the germline V gene, CDR1 is LNHNV and CDR2 is YYDKDF (reference sequence). The CDR3 loop spans 15 amino acids. V trimming: 1 base; J trimming: 0 bases; junction bases outside the gene matches: 3. The CDR3: CATSRARDSSYEQYF. The CDR3 coding sequence is TGTGCCACCAGCAGAGCCCGGGACAGCTCCTACGAGCAGTACTTC.

This clonotype came up many times. The V gene is TRBV19, the J gene TRBJ1-1; 7 nucleotides line up with TRBD1. CDR3 length equals 15 residues. In germline, CDR1 is LNHDA, CDR2 SQIVND (reference sequence). After removal of 1 base from V and 5 bases from J, the junction contained 7 bases not matched to a gene. CDR3 bases: TGTGCCAGTAGTATAGCTGGGGACAGTAGGACTGAAGCTTTCTTT. Translated, it gives CASSIAGDSRTEAFF.

V usage is TRBV19 and J usage is TRBJ2-1; 10 nucleotides line up with TRBD2. CDR1 and CDR2 (germline): LNHDA, SQIVND (reference sequence). Trimming took 2 bases from V and 6 from J; bases not matched to a gene: 7. The CDR3 runs to 16 residues. CDR3 nucleotides: TGTGCCAGTAGTATATGGAGCGGGAGGGTAGGCAATGAGCAGTTCTTC. Translating it yields CASSIWSGRVGNEQFF.

This sequence joins TRBV29-1 and TRBJ1-5, with D hard to call. CDR1 and CDR2 from the germline V gene are SQVTM and ANQGSEA. Trimming left V 4 bases short and J 2 bases short, with 12 bases between. The CDR3 runs to 14 residues. DNA of the CDR3: TGCAGCGTTGTTACGGGGTTTGGCAATCAGCCCCAGCATTTT. Residues: CSVVTGFGNQPQHF.

Ten or more counts support this clonotype. V and J are TRBV7-2 and TRBJ1-1, with 7 nucleotides matching TRBD1. The V segment lost 5 bases and the J segment 3 bases; nucleotides outside the gene matches: 6. CDR3 size: 14 residues. Germline CDR1 and CDR2: SGHTA and FQGNSA. CDR3 nucleotide sequence: TGTGCCAGCAGCGCGACAGGGATACACACTGAAGCTTTCTTT. This sequence encodes CASSATGIHTEAFF.

This clonotype came up many times. V gene TRBV7-9 combines with J gene TRBJ2-1, with 12 nucleotides matching TRBD2. The CDR3 totals 17 residues. Germline values: CDR1 SEHNR, CDR2 FQNEAQ (reference sequence). The V segment lost 3 bases and the J segment 4 bases; nucleotides outside the gene matches: 7. The CDR3 here is CASSFSRLAGAYNEQFF. The CDR3 DNA reads as TGTGCCAGCAGCTTTTCGCGACTAGCGGGGGCTTACAATGAGCAGTTCTTC.

This sequence joins TRBV12-3 or TRBV12-4 and TRBJ1-5, with D tentatively TRBD1 (5 bases). This CDR3 region has 15 residues. The germline V and J ends were trimmed by 3 bases and 6 bases, with 15 bases remaining between them. CDR3 amino acids: CASSFAGGRGQPQHF. The DNA of the CDR3 is TGTGCCAGCAGTTTTGCCGGGGGGAGGGGTCAGCCCCAGCATTTT.

This clonotype was seen at least ten times. This chain joins TRBV11-2 and TRBJ1-2; tentative D call: TRBD1 (6 bases). This CDR3 is built from 15 residues. Germline CDR1 is SGHAT and CDR2 is FQNNGV. Trimming stripped 1 base from V and 2 bases from J, with 11 bases between. The CDR3, as DNA: TGTGCCAGCAGCTTAGTAGGACAGTTCAACTATGGCTACACCTTC. This gives the protein CASSLVGQFNYGYTF.

There are many counts of this clonotype. J is TRBJ2-1 and V is TRBV5-4, with 7 bases fitting TRBD2. Germline V gene data show CDR1 as SGHNT and CDR2 as YYREEE (reference sequence). After removal of 0 bases from V and 5 bases from J, the junction contained 11 bases not matched to a gene. CDR3 size: 17 residues. CDR3 sequence reads: CASSLERGGGVDNEQFF. The CDR3 DNA reads TGTGCCAGCAGCTTGGAACGGGGCGGGGGAGTCGACAATGAGCAGTTCTTC.

V and J are TRBV29-1 and TRBJ2-3, with 10 bases lining up with TRBD2. Per germline, CDR1 SQVTM and CDR2 ANQGSEA. The J segment lost 2 bases and the V segment lost 7 bases, leaving 3 bases of the junction unmatched. The CDR3 loop spans 13 amino acids. The DNA of the CDR3 is TGCAGCGCCGGACTAGCGGACACAGATACGCAGTATTTT. As protein: CSAGLADTDTQYF.

This chain uses TRBV6-5 with TRBJ1-2; no reliable D call. Trimming removed 0 bases from V and 6 bases from J, with 11 bases in between. CDR3 length equals 14 residues. CDR1 is MNHEY and CDR2 is SVGAGI in the germline V gene. The CDR3 DNA sequence: TGTGCCAGCAGTTACTCCCGAGCGACTAATGGCTACACCTTC. It yields the protein CASSYSRATNGYTF.

This clonotype was counted only a few times. The chain employs TRBV29-1 and TRBJ1-2, with no clear D. Germline V gives CDR1 SQVTM, CDR2 ANQGSEA. The CDR3 length is 13 residues. V was cut by 7 bases and J by 6 bases, with 18 bases left in between. CDR3 sequence: CSGGVSAVNGYTF. The CDR3 DNA reads as TGCAGCGGGGGAGTCTCGGCGGTCAATGGCTACACCTTC.

A few counts support this clonotype. The V and J genes are TRBV2 and TRBJ2-3; TRBD2 matches at 8 bases. This CDR3 comprises 15 residues. Germline V gene data show CDR1 as SNHLY and CDR2 as FYNNEI. After removal of 6 bases from V and 0 bases from J, the junction contained 5 bases not matched to a gene. The CDR3 sequence is CASRISGASTDTQYF. CDR3 coding DNA: TGTGCCAGCAGAATTAGCGGGGCCAGCACAGATACGCAGTATTTT.

This clonotype has ten or more counts. CDR3 in amino acids: CASSFEAYNEQFF. CDR3 bases: TGTGCCAGCAGTTTTGAGGCGTACAATGAGCAGTTCTTC. V usage is TRBV6-2 or TRBV6-3 and J usage is TRBJ2-1; D not resolved. The V end lost 4 bases, the J end lost 4 bases, and 8 bases lay between the germline ends. The CDR3 has 13 amino acids. The germline V gene has CDR1 MNHEY and CDR2 SVGEGT.

The chain carries TRBV6-2 or TRBV6-3 and TRBJ2-7, with a tentative D call TRBD2 (5 bases). V lost 2 bases and J 5 bases, leaving 13 bases between the germline ends. Germline CDR1 MNHEY, CDR2 SVGEGT. This CDR3 spans 14 amino acids. In DNA form, the CDR3 reads TGTGCCAGCAGTTACAGCCGGGATGGGAACGAGCAGTACTTC. Amino acids: CASSYSRDGNEQYF.

Remarks on this clonotype: This may stem from a read error, because a much larger clone lies one nucleotide away. The gene calls are TRBV5-6 and TRBJ1-2, with unresolved D. The CDR3 spans 13 residues. Trimming left V 2 bases short and J 2 bases short, with 7 bases between. Germline CDR1 SGHDT, CDR2 YYEEEE. Here the CDR3 DNA reads TGTGCCAGCAGCTTCGACCAGAACTATGGCTACACCTTC. Its protein is CASSFDQNYGYTF.

This clonotype was recorded many times. The rearrangement joins TRBV12-3 or TRBV12-4 to TRBJ1-2, with D unresolved. This CDR3 region has 12 residues. The ends were cut back, 7 bases at V and 4 bases at J, with 10 bases in the middle. Here the CDR3 DNA reads TGTGCCAGCAATGTTGACCGCTATGGCTACACCTTC. Amino acids: CASNVDRYGYTF.

The sample holds many counts of this clonotype. The J gene is TRBJ2-1, the V gene TRBV7-3; 9 bases align to TRBD2. The germline V gene has CDR1 SGHTA and CDR2 FQGTGA. The CDR3 loop spans 15 amino acids. V gave up 8 bases and J gave up 3 bases; unmatched junction bases: 8. The CDR3 bases are TGTGCCAGCGCCAGGGGACTAGCTATCTACAATGAGCAGTTCTTC. This gives the protein CASARGLAIYNEQFF.